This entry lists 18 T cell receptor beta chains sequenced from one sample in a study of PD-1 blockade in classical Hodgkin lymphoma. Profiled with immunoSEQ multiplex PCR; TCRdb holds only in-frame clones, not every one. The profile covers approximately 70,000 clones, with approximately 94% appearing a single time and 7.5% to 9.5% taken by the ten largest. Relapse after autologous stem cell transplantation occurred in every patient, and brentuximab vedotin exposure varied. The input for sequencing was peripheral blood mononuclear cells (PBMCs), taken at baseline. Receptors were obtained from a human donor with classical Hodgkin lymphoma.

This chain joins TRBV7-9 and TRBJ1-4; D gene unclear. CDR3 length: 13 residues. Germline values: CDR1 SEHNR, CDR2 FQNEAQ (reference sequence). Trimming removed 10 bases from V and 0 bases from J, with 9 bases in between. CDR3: CATRSTTNEKLFF. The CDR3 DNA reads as TGTGCCACAAGGTCCACAACTAATGAAAAACTGTTTTTT.

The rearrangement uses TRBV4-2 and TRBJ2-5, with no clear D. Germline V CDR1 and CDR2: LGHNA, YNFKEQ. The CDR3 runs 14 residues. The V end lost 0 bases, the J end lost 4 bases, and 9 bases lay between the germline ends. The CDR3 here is CASSQDNRVETQYF. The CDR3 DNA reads TGTGCCAGCAGCCAAGATAACAGAGTAGAGACCCAGTACTTC.

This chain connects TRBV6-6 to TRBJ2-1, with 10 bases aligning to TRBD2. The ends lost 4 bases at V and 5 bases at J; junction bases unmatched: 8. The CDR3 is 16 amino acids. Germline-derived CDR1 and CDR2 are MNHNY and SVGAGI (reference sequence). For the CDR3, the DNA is TGTGCCAGCAGTTGGACTCTAGCGGGAGAAGACAATGAGCAGTTCTTC. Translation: CASSWTLAGEDNEQFF.

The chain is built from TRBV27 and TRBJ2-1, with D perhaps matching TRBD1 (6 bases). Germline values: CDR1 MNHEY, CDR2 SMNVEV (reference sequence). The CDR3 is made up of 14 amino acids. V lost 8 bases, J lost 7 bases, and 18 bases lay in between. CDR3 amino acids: CASSGVLLGNEQFF. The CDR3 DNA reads TGTGCCAGCTCAGGGGTCCTTTTGGGGAATGAGCAGTTCTTC.

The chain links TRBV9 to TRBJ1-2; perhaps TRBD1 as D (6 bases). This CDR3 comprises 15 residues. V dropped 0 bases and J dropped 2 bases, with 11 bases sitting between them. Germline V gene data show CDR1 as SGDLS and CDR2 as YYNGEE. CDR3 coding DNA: TGTGCCAGCAGCGTAGCCGGGACACCCAACTATGGCTACACCTTC. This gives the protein CASSVAGTPNYGYTF.

Written as DNA, the CDR3 is TGTGCCTGGAGTTTACAGGAAGCTTATGAAAAACTGTTTTTT. Protein sequence: CAWSLQEAYEKLFF. This chain connects TRBV30 to TRBJ1-4, with TRBD1 as a possible D gene (5 bases). The CDR3 runs 14 residues. Between the trimmed V and J ends, which lost 2 bases and 6 bases, there was a span of 13 bases. Germline loops: CDR1 GTSNPN, CDR2 SVGIG (reference sequence).

The CDR3 nucleotides are TGTGCCAGCAGGGGGTCCCATGAGCAGTTCTTC. It codes for CASRGSHEQFF. The rearrangement uses TRBV6-5 and TRBJ2-1; D ambiguous. V was pared by 6 bases and J by 8 bases, with 8 bases between. Germline V gene lookup returns CDR1 MNHEY and CDR2 SVGAGI. This CDR3 has 11 amino acids.

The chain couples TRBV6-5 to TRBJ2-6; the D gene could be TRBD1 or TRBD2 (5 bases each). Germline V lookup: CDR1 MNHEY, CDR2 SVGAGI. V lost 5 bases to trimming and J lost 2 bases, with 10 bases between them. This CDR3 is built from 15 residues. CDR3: CASSPGTAGANVLTF. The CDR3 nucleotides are TGTGCCAGCAGTCCTGGGACGGCTGGGGCCAACGTCCTGACTTTC.

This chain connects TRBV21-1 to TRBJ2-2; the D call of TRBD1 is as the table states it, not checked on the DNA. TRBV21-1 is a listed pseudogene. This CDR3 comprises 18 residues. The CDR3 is CASSKEPGGEVYGGELFF. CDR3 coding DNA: TGTGCCAGCAGCAAAGAGCCAGGGGGCGAGGTTTACGGCGGGGAGCTGTTTTTT.

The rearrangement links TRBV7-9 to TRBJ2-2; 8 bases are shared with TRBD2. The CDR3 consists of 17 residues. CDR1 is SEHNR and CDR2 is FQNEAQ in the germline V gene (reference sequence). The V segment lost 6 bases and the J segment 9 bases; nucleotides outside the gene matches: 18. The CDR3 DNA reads TGTGCCAGCAGACCCCGACCGGGACTAGTGACGGGCCGGGAGCTGTTTTTT. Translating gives CASRPRPGLVTGRELFF. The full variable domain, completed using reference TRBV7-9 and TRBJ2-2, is DTGVSQNPRHKITKRGQNVTFRCDPISEHNRLYWYRQTLGQGPEFLTYFQNEAQLEKSRLLSDRFSAERPKGSFSTLEIQRTEQGDSAMYLCASRPRPGLVTGRELFFGEGSRLTVL.

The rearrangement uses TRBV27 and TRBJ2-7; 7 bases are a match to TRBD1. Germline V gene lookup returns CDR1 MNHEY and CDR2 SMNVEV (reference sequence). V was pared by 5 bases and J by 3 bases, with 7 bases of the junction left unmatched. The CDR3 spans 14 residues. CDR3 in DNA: TGTGCCAGCAGTGTACAGGGGTTAGGCTACGAGCAGTACTTC. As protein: CASSVQGLGYEQYF.

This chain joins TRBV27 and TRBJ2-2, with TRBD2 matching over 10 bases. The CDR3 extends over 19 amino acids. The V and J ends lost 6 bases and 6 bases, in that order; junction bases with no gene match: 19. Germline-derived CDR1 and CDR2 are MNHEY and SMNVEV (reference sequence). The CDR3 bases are TGTGCCAGCAGCAACCGGGACAGAAATCTAGCGGGAGTTTCCGGGGAGCTGTTTTTT. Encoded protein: CASSNRDRNLAGVSGELFF.

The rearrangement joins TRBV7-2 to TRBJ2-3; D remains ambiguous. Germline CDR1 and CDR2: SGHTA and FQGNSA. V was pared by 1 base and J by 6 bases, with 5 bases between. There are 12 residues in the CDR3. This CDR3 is CASSLVPDTQYF. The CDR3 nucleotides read TGTGCCAGCAGCTTAGTCCCCGATACGCAGTATTTT.

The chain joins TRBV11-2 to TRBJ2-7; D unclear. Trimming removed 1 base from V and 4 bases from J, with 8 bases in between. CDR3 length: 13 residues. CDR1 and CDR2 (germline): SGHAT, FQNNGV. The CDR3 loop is CASSLGVVYEQYF. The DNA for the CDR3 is TGTGCCAGCAGCTTAGGGGTTGTTTACGAGCAGTACTTC.

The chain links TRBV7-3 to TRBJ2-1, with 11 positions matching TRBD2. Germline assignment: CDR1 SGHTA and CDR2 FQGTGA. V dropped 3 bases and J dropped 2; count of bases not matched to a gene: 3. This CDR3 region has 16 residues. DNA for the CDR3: TGTGCCAGCAGCTTTCTAGCGGGAGGTGCCTACAATGAGCAGTTCTTC. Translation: CASSFLAGGAYNEQFF.

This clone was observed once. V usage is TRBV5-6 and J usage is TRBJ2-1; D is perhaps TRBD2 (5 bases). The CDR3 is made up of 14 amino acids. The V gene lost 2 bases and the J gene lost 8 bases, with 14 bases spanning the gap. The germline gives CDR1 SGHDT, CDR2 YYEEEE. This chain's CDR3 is CASSFIPLAHEQFF. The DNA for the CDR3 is TGTGCCAGCAGCTTTATACCTCTAGCCCATGAGCAGTTCTTC.

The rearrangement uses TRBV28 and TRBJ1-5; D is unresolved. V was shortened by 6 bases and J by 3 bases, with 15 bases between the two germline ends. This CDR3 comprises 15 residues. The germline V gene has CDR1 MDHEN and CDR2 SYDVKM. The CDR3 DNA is TGTGCCAGCAGCGAAATGATGGCTTACAATCAGCCCCAGCATTTT. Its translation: CASSEMMAYNQPQHF. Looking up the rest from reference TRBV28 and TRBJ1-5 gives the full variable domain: DVKVTQSSRYLVKRTGEKVFLECVQDMDHENMFWYRQDPGLGLRLIYFSYDVKMKEKGDIPEGYSVSREKKERFSLILESASTNQTSMYLCASSEMMAYNQPQHFGDGTRLSIL.

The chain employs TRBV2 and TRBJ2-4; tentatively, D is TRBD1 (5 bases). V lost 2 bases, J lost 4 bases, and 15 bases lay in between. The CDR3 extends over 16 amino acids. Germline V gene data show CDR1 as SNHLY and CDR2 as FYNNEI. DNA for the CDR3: TGTGCCAGCAGTGAAATCCCAGCAGGGATAAAAAACATTCAGTACTTC. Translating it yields CASSEIPAGIKNIQYF.